The rows below give T cell receptor beta chains drawn from one sample of a study of CD8+ T cells in alopecia areata. Clones were read by immunoSEQ multiplex PCR, and TCRdb kept only the in-frame ones, dropping some. This table has 150,000 or so clones, around 57% appearing once. Sequencing was done on a sample of CD4+ T cells sorted from blood. The receptors stem from a human donor in good health. The CDR3 runs from the conserved cysteine through the conserved F or W. The D gene is left open where the match is weak. Expanded clones are given a class, and other clones once, few, many or no size at all.

v_call,d_call,clone_size,j_call,cdr3_nt,cdr3_aa
TRBV2,-,few,TRBJ2-7,TGTGCCAGCAGTGGACTAGGTCCCTACGAGCAGTACTTC,CASSGLGPYEQYF
TRBV7-2,TRBD1,-,TRBJ2-7,TGTGCCAGCAGCGAACGGATCATATCCGGGACAGCAAACGAGCAGTACTTC,CASSERIISGTANEQYF
TRBV15,-,-,TRBJ2-3,TGTGCCACCAGCGGACGTCCATCACAGCGAGATACGCAGTATTTT,CATSGRPSQRDTQYF
TRBV7-6,-,few,TRBJ2-1,TGTGCCAGCAGCCCTCCGGGACCATTCAATGAGCAGTTCTTC,CASSPPGPFNEQFF
TRBV28,TRBD1,-,TRBJ2-7,TGTGCCACCCTTGACAGGGGGAAGCTTGAGCAGTACTTC,CATLDRGKLEQYF
TRBV5-1,TRBD2,-,TRBJ2-1,TGCGCCAGCAGCTTGTGGGTCAGTAGCGGGAGAAATGTCCACAATGAGCAGTTCTTC,CASSLWVSSGRNVHNEQFF
TRBV27,-,-,TRBJ1-1,TGTGCCAGCAGTTCAACGGGGAGGAACACTGAAGCTTTCTTT,CASSSTGRNTEAFF
TRBV28,TRBD2,-,TRBJ2-1,TGTGCCAGCAGTTTATTTGGGACTAGTAGTGAGCAGTTCTTC,CASSLFGTSSEQFF
TRBV6-5,-,-,TRBJ2-7,TGTGCCAGCAGCCGAGAACTGACAGGACGCGAGCAGTACTTC,CASSRELTGREQYF
TRBV30,-,-,TRBJ1-5,TGTGCCTGGACGCCCCAGATGGGAGGGCCCCAGCATTTT,CAWTPQMGGPQHF
TRBV28,TRBD2,few,TRBJ2-7,TGTGCCAGCAGTACCATGAAACTAGCGGGAGGACTCGCGTCTGGCTACGAGCAGTACTTC,CASSTMKLAGGLASGYEQYF
TRBV28,-,many,TRBJ2-2,TGTGCCAGCAGTCCCCATGTGCCCGGGGAGCTGTTTTTT,CASSPHVPGELFF
TRBV29-1,-,-,TRBJ2-5,TGCAGCGTTGGGAGGAATCAAGAGACCCAGTACTTC,CSVGRNQETQYF
TRBV4-1,-,-,TRBJ2-7,TGCGCCAGCAGCCAATTAGACCGGGGGGCCGAGCAGTACTTC,CASSQLDRGAEQYF
TRBV7-2,TRBD2,few,TRBJ2-3,TGTGCCAGCAGCTTGTTGGGGAGGGCAGATACGCAGTATTTT,CASSLLGRADTQYF
TRBV29-1,-,-,TRBJ2-6,TGCAGCGTTGTGAGGGCTGGGGCCAACGTCCTGACTTTC,CSVVRAGANVLTF
TRBV7-2,-,few,TRBJ2-2,TGTGCCAGCAGTGGCTACACGAACACCGGGGAGCTGTTTTTT,CASSGYTNTGELFF
TRBV7-9,-,few,TRBJ2-2,TGTGCCAGCAGGGGGATGTCGAACACCGGGGAGCTGTTTTTT,CASRGMSNTGELFF
TRBV28,-,-,TRBJ2-5,TGTGCCAGCAGTCAGGGACGAGCAGAGACCCAGTACTTC,CASSQGRAETQYF
TRBV9,-,-,TRBJ2-3,TGTGCCAGCACACAGGGAAGGGGAGGATCAGATACGCAGTATTTT,CASTQGRGGSDTQYF
TRBV29-1,TRBD2,-,TRBJ2-5,TGCAGCGTTGAGGGACTAGCGGGCCTACCCCTAGGGGGAGAGACCCAGTACTTC,CSVEGLAGLPLGGETQYF
TRBV7-9,-,-,TRBJ2-2,TGTGCCAGCAGCTCGACCCCTTTGGGGGAGCTGTTTTTT,CASSSTPLGELFF
TRBV28,-,-,TRBJ2-7,TGTGCCAGCACCCCCGCAGGGGTCGTCAGGGAGCAGTACTTC,CASTPAGVVREQYF
TRBV27,TRBD1,-,TRBJ1-5,TGTGCCAGCAGTACAGGACAGGGTAGAGGGAGCAATCAGCCCCAGCATTTT,CASSTGQGRGSNQPQHF
TRBV29-1,-,-,TRBJ2-7,TGCAGCGTTGAGGGGACGGACACCTACGAGCAGTACTTC,CSVEGTDTYEQYF
TRBV30,-,-,TRBJ1-3,TGTGCCTGGAGTGTAACCGGAAACACCATATATTTT,CAWSVTGNTIYF
TRBV30,-,-,TRBJ2-5,TGTGCCTGGAGTGGTGGGAGGCCCCAAGAGACCCAGTACTTC,CAWSGGRPQETQYF
TRBV6-6,TRBD2,-,TRBJ2-7,TGTGCCAGCAGTTACTTTGGAACTAGCGGTTCCTACGAGCAGTACTTC,CASSYFGTSGSYEQYF
TRBV4-2,-,-,TRBJ2-6,TGTGCCAGCAGCCAATTGGTTTCCGGGGCCAACGTCCTGACTTTC,CASSQLVSGANVLTF
TRBV18,-,-,TRBJ1-2,TGTGCCAGCTCACCACTAGATTACTATGGCTACACCTTC,CASSPLDYYGYTF
TRBV2,-,-,TRBJ1-4,TGTGCCAGCAGTGACAGTTATGAAAAACTGTTTTTT,CASSDSYEKLFF
TRBV7-2,TRBD1,-,TRBJ1-5,TGTGCCAGCGGAGGACAGGGCGGCAATCAGCCCCAGCATTTT,CASGGQGGNQPQHF
TRBV4-1,-,-,TRBJ2-5,TGCGCCAGCAGCCAAGGGGGAGTGGGGCGCTGGGAGACCCAGTACTTC,CASSQGGVGRWETQYF
TRBV7-8,-,-,TRBJ2-7,TGTGCCAGCAGCTTACTTGCGGTCGCCTACGAGCAGTACTTC,CASSLLAVAYEQYF
TRBV25-1,-,-,TRBJ2-7,TGTGCCAGCAGTGATGGTGGGAGTAGAGAGCAGTACTTC,CASSDGGSREQYF
TRBV18,TRBD1,-,TRBJ1-4,TGTGCCAGCTCACCCGGGACAGGGGGAACTAATGAAAAACTGTTTTTT,CASSPGTGGTNEKLFF
TRBV9,-,-,TRBJ2-5,TGTGCCAGCAGCCCCGACTACTCCCAAGAGACCCAGTACTTC,CASSPDYSQETQYF
TRBV29-1,TRBD1,-,TRBJ2-5,TGCAGCGTCCGAGGGACAGCATACCAAGAGACCCAGTACTTC,CSVRGTAYQETQYF
TRBV19,-,-,TRBJ1-2,TGTGCCAGTAGTACCTTGGACAGAAAGGCCTATGGCTACACCTTC,CASSTLDRKAYGYTF
TRBV30,-,-,TRBJ2-2,TGTGCCTGGAGTGTACCGGCCGGGGAGCTGTTTTTT,CAWSVPAGELFF
TRBV5-4,TRBD2,-,TRBJ2-1,TGTGCCAGCAGCCCGCAAACTAGCGGGAGGGGCAATGAGCAGTTCTTC,CASSPQTSGRGNEQFF
TRBV25-1,-,-,TRBJ2-5,TGTGCCAGCAGTGGTCGGGGGTCTTGGGAGACCCAGTACTTC,CASSGRGSWETQYF
TRBV29-1,-,-,TRBJ2-2,TGCAGCGTTGCCCTCTACACCGGGGAGCTGTTTTTT,CSVALYTGELFF
TRBV6-6,-,-,TRBJ1-2,TGTGCCAGCAGTCGGGACGGAACAAGAGGCTACACCTTC,CASSRDGTRGYTF
TRBV18,TRBD1,once,TRBJ2-7,TGTGCCAGCTCATCCACTGGACAGGGAGGAAGCTACGAGCAGTACTTC,CASSSTGQGGSYEQYF
TRBV5-1,TRBD1,-,TRBJ1-2,TGCGCCAGCAGCCCTGACAGGGTCCTAGAGGGCTACACCTTC,CASSPDRVLEGYTF
TRBV27,TRBD2,-,TRBJ2-1,TGTGCCAGCAGTCTCACCGGGACTAGCGGGATAAATGAGCAGTTCTTC,CASSLTGTSGINEQFF